The clone carrying this T cell receptor (beta chain) was seen many times. Its antigen remains unknown. The time point denotes: newly diagnosed GD, antithyroid drugs for less than 3 months. Isolated PBMC RNA provided the starting material for the TCR library. The record originates from a study of regulatory T cells in long-lasting Graves disease. Study-wide points: Comparison showed that persistent patients shared more public clonotypes (about 2,700) than new patients (approximately 1,000).

In building TCR beta libraries, iRepertoire HTBI primers were used together with Arm-PCR of CDR3 regions. TCRdb re-analysed the multiplex PCR reads in MiXCR, keeping a single row per CDR3 protein. Among under 450,000 distinct CDR3 sequences, about 12% were seen once, and the ten largest hold about 20%. The germline gives CDR1 SGHAT, CDR2 FQNNGV. Trimming took 5 bases from V and 7 from J, leaving 18 bases between them. The CDR3 extends over 14 amino acids. The data also belong to a second study, concerning T cells in Graves' hyperthyroidism and ophthalmopathy. As that study records: The HTBI primer set drove a first-round RT-PCR of the TCR CDR3. A median roughly six months before onset, the model predicted ophthalmopathy.

The source was peripheral blood mononuclear cells (PBMCs), collected at new diagnosis, from a patient treated with antithyroid drugs. The chain recombines TRBV11-2 with TRBJ2-7, with D unclear. The clonotype comes from a woman aged 18-29 years with Graves disease. The CDR3 DNA follows: TGTGCCAGCAGCGCGGTCGCAAGTCTCTGGGAGCAGTACTTC. Protein sequence: CASSAVASLWEQYF.